A single TCR beta chain is shown here with its context. Its antigen is as yet unknown. The length of the CDR3 is 12 residues. Germline V lookup: CDR1 SEHNR, CDR2 FQNEAQ (reference sequence). V dropped 5 bases and J dropped 11; count of bases not matched to a gene: 6. TCRdb fed the reads into MiXCR, producing one record per CDR3 protein. The sample has around 710,000 distinct CDR3 sequences, about 29% seen once. The source of the sample is a study of T cell repertoires in cytomegalovirus infection. Study results and caveats: Clonotype analysis showed dominance of the ex vivo response by HLA-C-restricted CMV-specific TCR beta clonotypes.

The source of this sequence is a human donor in good health (CMV status not recorded). Some clones in this sample may be carry-over from other donors' samples. The V and J genes are TRBV7-9 and TRBJ1-5, with 7 bases lining up with TRBD1. This sample comprised cultured CD8+ T cells from PBMCs, obtained from culture after CMV antigen stimulation. The CDR3 DNA reads as TGTGCCAGCAGCGCACAGGGGAGGACCCAGCATTTT. Amino acid sequence: CASSAQGRTQHF.